The 7 T cell receptor beta chains in this list originate from one sample, sequenced in a study of blood T cell repertoires in COVID-19. The data were produced by immunoSEQ multiplex PCR, yet TCRdb's version contains in-frame clones alone and is incomplete. The sample holds more than 250,000 clones, about nine tenths seen once. Sequencing used PBMCs or T cells enriched from blood (not recorded which). Every receptor here comes from a woman aged 40 to 50 with acute COVID-19.

This chain uses TRBV24-1 with TRBJ2-7; 13 positions match TRBD2. The CDR3 consists of 19 residues. Germline CDR1 KGHDR, CDR2 SFDVKD. With V trimmed by 3 bases and J by 1 base, 11 bases remained unmatched. The CDR3 loop is CATSDGGLAGEPASYEQYF. CDR3 in DNA: TGTGCCACCAGTGATGGAGGACTAGCGGGAGAGCCTGCATCCTACGAGCAGTACTTC.

This chain connects TRBV2 to TRBJ2-5; 7 bases are a match to TRBD1. The V gene end was trimmed by 5 bases and the J gene end by 1 base; junction bases not matched to a gene: 7. CDR1 SNHLY and CDR2 FYNNEI come from the germline V gene. This CDR3 has 15 residues. The CDR3 DNA is TGTGCCAGCAGTACCAGGACAGGCCCCCAAGAGACCCAGTACTTC. It translates to CASSTRTGPQETQYF.

The gene calls are TRBV12-5 and TRBJ2-1; TRBD2 matches 11 bases. The CDR3 is 18 amino acids. Germline lookup yields CDR1 LGHNT and CDR2 FRNRAP. V lost 5 bases to trimming and J lost 1 base; unmatched junction nucleotides: 10. The CDR3 here is CASGPGTSGARSYNEQFF. CDR3 coding DNA: TGTGCTAGTGGTCCCGGGACTAGCGGCGCTCGATCCTACAATGAGCAGTTCTTC. Together with reference TRBV12-5 and TRBJ2-1, the CDR3 gives the full variable domain: DARVTQTPRHKVTEMGQEVTMRCQPILGHNTVFWYRQTMMQGLELLAYFRNRAPLDDSGMPKDRFSAEMPDATLATLKIQPSEPRDSAVYFCASGPGTSGARSYNEQFFGPGTRLTVL.

The genes are TRBV6-5 and TRBJ2-1; D is perhaps TRBD1 (6 bases). V lost 0 bases and J lost 4, with 10 bases in between. The germline V gene encodes CDR1 MNHEY and CDR2 SVGAGI. The CDR3 totals 15 residues. Here the CDR3 reads CASSYSLRGYNEQFF. The CDR3 DNA is TGTGCCAGCAGTTACTCTCTCAGGGGATACAATGAGCAGTTCTTC.

The chain uses TRBV11-2 and TRBJ1-1, with D unresolved. Germline values: CDR1 SGHAT, CDR2 FQNNGV. V was trimmed by 0 bases and J by 6 bases, leaving 11 bases between them. CDR3 size: 14 residues. CDR3: CASSLDLGSAEAFF. The CDR3 DNA follows: TGTGCCAGCAGCTTAGATTTGGGTAGCGCTGAAGCTTTCTTT.

This clone was recorded only once. The V gene is TRBV9, the J gene TRBJ2-1; D possibly corresponds to TRBD2 (6 bases). Germline V lookup: CDR1 SGDLS, CDR2 YYNGEE. The CDR3 extends over 15 amino acids. V shed 0 bases and J shed 4 bases, with 11 bases lying between them. In nucleotides, the CDR3 is TGTGCCAGCAGCGTAGGTAGCGGACTTTACAATGAGCAGTTCTTC. Translating gives CASSVGSGLYNEQFF.

The chain has TRBV9 and TRBJ1-5; the D is unclear. The CDR3 covers 13 residues. The V and J ends lost 1 base and 5 bases respectively, with 7 bases between them. Germline loops: CDR1 SGDLS, CDR2 YYNGEE. The CDR3 loop is CASSVLEDQPQHF. The CDR3 bases are TGTGCCAGCAGCGTATTGGAGGATCAGCCCCAGCATTTT. The whole variable domain, remainder taken from reference TRBV9 and TRBJ1-5, is DSGVTQTPKHLITATGQRVTLRCSPRSGDLSVYWYQQSLDQGLQFLIQYYNGEERAKGNILERFSAQQFPDLHSELNLSSLELGDSALYFCASSVLEDQPQHFGDGTRLSIL.